These T cell receptor beta chains were read from a single sample in a study of low-dose radiotherapy and immunotherapy resistance in tumors. TCRdb fed the reads into MiXCR, producing one record per CDR3 protein. The table records fewer than 95,000 distinct CDR3 sequences, just under 9.5% of them present only once. The source material was PBMCs, sampled before treatment. Receptor source: a male donor with prostate cancer. Both conserved end residues are part of each CDR3. The order of the fields is D gene, clone size, J gene, V gene, CDR3 DNA, CDR3 protein. D genes are given only for firm matches. Clone sizes are given selectively: once, few, many, or a class where the clone is expanded.

. . TRBJ2-1 TRBV10-3 TGTGCCATCAGTTCCCAACAAGCGACTGACGAGCAGTTCTTC CAISSQQATDEQFF
TRBD2 many TRBJ2-5 TRBV7-9 TGTGCCAGCAGCTTCGGTAGCGGGAGGCAGGAGACCCAGTACTTC CASSFGSGRQETQYF
TRBD2 many TRBJ2-7 TRBV7-2 TGTGCCAGCAGCTTTTCTTGGGGGGGCGAGCAGTACTTC CASSFSWGGEQYF
. . TRBJ1-3 TRBV10-3 TGTGCCATCAGTGAGTTGGCACCCTCTGGAAACACCATATATTTT CAISELAPSGNTIYF
. once TRBJ2-1 TRBV28 TGTGCCACCTCATATGGCGGGGCAAGTCGGGCCCAGTTCTTC CATSYGGASRAQFF
. many TRBJ1-2 TRBV11-2 TGTGCCAGCAGCTTAGGAGGGACCGGTTATGGCTACACCTTC CASSLGGTGYGYTF
. many TRBJ2-6 TRBV4-1 TGCGCCAGCCGCCTTAGGGGACAATCGGATTCCTCTGGGGCCAACGTCCTGACTTTC CASRLRGQSDSSGANVLTF
. many TRBJ1-5 TRBV10-3 TGTGCCATCAGGGAGAGCAATCAGCCCCAGCATTTT CAIRESNQPQHF
. many TRBJ2-5 TRBV6-8 TGTGCCAGCAGTTATGGTGGTCAAGAGACCCAGTACTTC CASSYGGQETQYF
. many TRBJ1-1 TRBV12-3/TRBV12-4 TGTGCCAGCAGGCCGGGACACCAGAACACTGAAGCTTTCTTT CASRPGHQNTEAFF
. many TRBJ2-3 TRBV30 TGTGCCTGGAACCCTAATACAGATACGCAGTATTTT CAWNPNTDTQYF
TRBD2 . TRBJ2-1 TRBV3-1 TGTGCCAGCAGCCAGGGACTAGTTTTCAGTGAGCAGTTCTTC CASSQGLVFSEQFF
TRBD1 many TRBJ1-1 TRBV28 TGTGCCAGCAGTTCTCCGGGACAGGAAGCTTTCTTT CASSSPGQEAFF
TRBD2 many TRBJ2-2 TRBV10-3 TGTGCCACCAAGGGGACTAGCGGAGGACCTGGGGGCACCGGGGAGCTGTTTTTT CATKGTSGGPGGTGELFF
. many TRBJ1-1 TRBV18 TGTGCCAGCTCACAGGGTTCGGACACTGAAGCTTTCTTT CASSQGSDTEAFF
. many TRBJ1-1 TRBV11-3 TGTGCCAGCAGCCCCTTTGGGGGAACTGAAGCTTTCTTT CASSPFGGTEAFF
TRBD2 . TRBJ2-1 TRBV5-4 TGTGCCAGCAGCTTGGCCGGGACTAGCGGGAGGTTTGAGCAGTTCTTC CASSLAGTSGRFEQFF
TRBD2 many TRBJ2-1 TRBV19 TGTGCCAGTAACCGAGCGGGAGGAAGCTACAATGAGCAGTTCTTC CASNRAGGSYNEQFF
. many TRBJ2-5 TRBV12-3/TRBV12-4 TGTGCCAGCAGTGAACCGGGACGGCAAGAGACCCAGTACTTC CASSEPGRQETQYF
. many TRBJ1-1 TRBV6-2/TRBV6-3 TGTGCCAGCAGGTTTGCGGGAGGGACTGAAGCTTTCTTT CASRFAGGTEAFF
. many TRBJ2-3 TRBV25-1 TGTGCCAGCAGTGAATCAGGGGACACAGATACGCAGTATTTT CASSESGDTDTQYF
. many TRBJ2-5 TRBV14 TGTGCCAGCAGCCATTCGACAGTCCAAGAGACCCAGTACTTC CASSHSTVQETQYF
. many TRBJ1-5 TRBV15 TGTGCCACCAGCAGAGCAGCTTATCAGGGGTTCAATCAGCCCCAGCATTTT CATSRAAYQGFNQPQHF
TRBD2 many TRBJ2-3 TRBV13 TGTGCCAGCAGCTTCCTAGCGGGGAGCACAGATACGCAGTATTTT CASSFLAGSTDTQYF
. many TRBJ1-6 TRBV4-3 TGCGCCAGCAGCCAAGAAAAGTCAGGCAGTTCACCCCTCCACTTT CASSQEKSGSSPLHF
. many TRBJ2-5 TRBV19 TGTGCCAGTAGTATCGGGGCCCGGGAGACCCAGTACTTC CASSIGARETQYF
. many TRBJ2-7 TRBV11-3 TGTGCCAGCAGCTCCGGACTCTCCGACTACGAGCAGTACTTC CASSSGLSDYEQYF
. many TRBJ2-1 TRBV7-9 TGTGCCAGCAGCTTACGGGTATCGGATGAGCAGTTCTTC CASSLRVSDEQFF
. many TRBJ2-1 TRBV7-2 TGTGCCAGCAGCCAGGACAGGGAATGGGCTAGCGGAGGTTCCTACAATGAGCAGTTCTTC CASSQDREWASGGSYNEQFF
. . TRBJ1-2 TRBV5-1 TGCGCCAGCAGCACTTACAGCGGCTACAACTATGGCTACACCTTC CASSTYSGYNYGYTF
. many TRBJ1-6 TRBV6-6 TGTGCCAGCAGTTACTCGGGACGCACGAGCTCCTATAATTCACCCCTCCACTTT CASSYSGRTSSYNSPLHF
TRBD2 . TRBJ2-7 TRBV24-1 TGTGCCACCAGTGATCTAGCGGGAGGATCCTACGAGCAGTACTTC CATSDLAGGSYEQYF
. many TRBJ1-1 TRBV7-8 TGTGCCAGCAGTGATGGGTCGGGCACTGAAGCTTTCTTT CASSDGSGTEAFF
. many TRBJ1-4 TRBV9 TGTGCCAGCAGCGCGACGGAAACTAATGAAAAACTGTTTTTT CASSATETNEKLFF
. many TRBJ2-1 TRBV7-6 TGTGCCAGCAGCCTTGGGGGGAGTGAAACCAATGAGCAGTTCTTC CASSLGGSETNEQFF
. few TRBJ1-5 TRBV4-1 TGCGCCAGCAGCCGCAGTCAGGGGATAGTTAGCAATCAGCCCCAGCATTTT CASSRSQGIVSNQPQHF
TRBD1 many TRBJ1-2 TRBV10-3 TGTGCCATCAGTGAGTCGACAACAGGGGGGACTAACTATGGCTACACCTTC CAISESTTGGTNYGYTF
. many TRBJ2-2 TRBV7-9 TGTGCCAGCAGCACTCTTGGGCGTGACTCGAACACCGGGGAGCTGTTTTTT CASSTLGRDSNTGELFF
. few TRBJ1-2 TRBV28 TGTGCCAGCAGGACGGTTCACTATGGCTACACCTTC CASRTVHYGYTF
. many TRBJ2-3 TRBV3-1 TGTGCCAGCAGCTCCATAGGTACGCAGTATTTT CASSSIGTQYF
. many TRBJ2-3 TRBV5-1 TGCGCCAGCGCCGGGACCACTCAGGATACGCAGTATTTT CASAGTTQDTQYF
TRBD2 . TRBJ2-7 TRBV28 TGTGCCAGCAGTTTAGACCCGGGACTATCCTCTTCAGAGGAGCAGTACTTC CASSLDPGLSSSEEQYF